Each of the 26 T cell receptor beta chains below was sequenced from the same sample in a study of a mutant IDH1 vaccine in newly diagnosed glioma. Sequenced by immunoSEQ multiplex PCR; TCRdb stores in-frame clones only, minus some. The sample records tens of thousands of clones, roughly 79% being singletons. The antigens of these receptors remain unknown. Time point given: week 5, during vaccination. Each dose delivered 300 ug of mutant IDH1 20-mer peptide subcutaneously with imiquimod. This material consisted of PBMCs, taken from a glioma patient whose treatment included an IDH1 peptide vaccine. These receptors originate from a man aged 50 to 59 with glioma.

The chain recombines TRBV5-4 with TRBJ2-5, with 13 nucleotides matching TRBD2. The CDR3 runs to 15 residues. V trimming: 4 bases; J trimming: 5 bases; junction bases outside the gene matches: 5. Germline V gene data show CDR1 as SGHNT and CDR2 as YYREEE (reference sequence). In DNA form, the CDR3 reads TGTGCCAGCAGCCGAGAGACTAGCGGGGGGGAGACCCAGTACTTC. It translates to CASSRETSGGETQYF.

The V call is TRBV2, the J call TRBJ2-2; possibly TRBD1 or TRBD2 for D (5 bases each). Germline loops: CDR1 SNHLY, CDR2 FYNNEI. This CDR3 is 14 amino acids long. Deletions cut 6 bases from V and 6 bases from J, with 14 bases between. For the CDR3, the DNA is TGTGCCAGCAGGGGGGTAGGCCACGCCGGGGAGCTGTTTTTT. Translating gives CASRGVGHAGELFF.

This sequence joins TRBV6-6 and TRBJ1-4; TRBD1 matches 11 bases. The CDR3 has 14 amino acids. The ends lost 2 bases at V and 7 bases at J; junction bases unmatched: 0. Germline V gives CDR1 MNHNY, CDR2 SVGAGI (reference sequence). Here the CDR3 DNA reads TGTGCCAGCAGTTACGGGACAGGGGGTGAAAAACTGTTTTTT. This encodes CASSYGTGGEKLFF.

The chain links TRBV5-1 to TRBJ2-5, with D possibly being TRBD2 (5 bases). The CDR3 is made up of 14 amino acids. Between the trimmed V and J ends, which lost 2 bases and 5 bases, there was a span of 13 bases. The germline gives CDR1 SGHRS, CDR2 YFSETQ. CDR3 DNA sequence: TGCGCCAGCAGCTTTGAGCGGTTGGGGGAGACCCAGTACTTC. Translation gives CASSFERLGETQYF.

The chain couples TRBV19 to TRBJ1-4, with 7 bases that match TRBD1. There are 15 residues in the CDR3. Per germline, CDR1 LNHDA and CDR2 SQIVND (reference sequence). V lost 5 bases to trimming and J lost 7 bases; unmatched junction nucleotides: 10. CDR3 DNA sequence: TGTGCCAGTAGTTCCTCCGGGACAGCGGGTGAAAAACTGTTTTTT. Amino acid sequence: CASSSSGTAGEKLFF.

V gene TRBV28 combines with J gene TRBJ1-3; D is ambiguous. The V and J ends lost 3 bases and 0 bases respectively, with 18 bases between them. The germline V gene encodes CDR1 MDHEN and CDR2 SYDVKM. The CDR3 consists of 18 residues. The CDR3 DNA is TGTGCCAGCAGTTTCTCCGTTGACGGAAAAGACTCTGGAAACACCATATATTTT. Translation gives CASSFSVDGKDSGNTIYF.

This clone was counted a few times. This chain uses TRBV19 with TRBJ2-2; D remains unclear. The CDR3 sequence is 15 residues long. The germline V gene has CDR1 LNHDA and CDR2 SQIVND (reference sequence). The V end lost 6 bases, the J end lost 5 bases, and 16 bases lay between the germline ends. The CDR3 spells CASRIGHIVTGELFF. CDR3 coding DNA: TGTGCCAGTAGGATCGGGCACATCGTTACCGGGGAGCTGTTTTTT.

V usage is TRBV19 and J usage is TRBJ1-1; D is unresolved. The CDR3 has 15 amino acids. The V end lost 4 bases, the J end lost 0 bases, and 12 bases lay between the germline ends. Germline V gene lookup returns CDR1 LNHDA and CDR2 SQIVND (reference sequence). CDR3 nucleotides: TGTGCCAGTAGTAACTCTGGGAGCATGAACACTGAAGCTTTCTTT. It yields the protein CASSNSGSMNTEAFF.

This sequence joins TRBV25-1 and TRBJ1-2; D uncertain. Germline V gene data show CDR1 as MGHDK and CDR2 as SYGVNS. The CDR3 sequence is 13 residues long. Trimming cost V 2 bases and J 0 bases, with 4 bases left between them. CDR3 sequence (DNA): TGTGCCAGCAGTGAAACGGCTAACTATGGCTACACCTTC. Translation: CASSETANYGYTF.

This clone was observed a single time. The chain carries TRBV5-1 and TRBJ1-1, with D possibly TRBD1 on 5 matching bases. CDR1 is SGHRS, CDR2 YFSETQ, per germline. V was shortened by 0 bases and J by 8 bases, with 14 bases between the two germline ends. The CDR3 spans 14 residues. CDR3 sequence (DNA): TGCGCCAGCAGCTTGGCAGCGACAGCGCAGGAAGCTTTCTTT. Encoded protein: CASSLAATAQEAFF.

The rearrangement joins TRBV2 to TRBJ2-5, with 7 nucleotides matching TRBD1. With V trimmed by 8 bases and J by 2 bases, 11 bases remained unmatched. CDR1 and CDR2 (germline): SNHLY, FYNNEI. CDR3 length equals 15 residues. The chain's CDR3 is CASAPGTALQETQYF. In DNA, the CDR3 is TGTGCCAGCGCTCCGGGGACAGCGCTACAAGAGACCCAGTACTTC.

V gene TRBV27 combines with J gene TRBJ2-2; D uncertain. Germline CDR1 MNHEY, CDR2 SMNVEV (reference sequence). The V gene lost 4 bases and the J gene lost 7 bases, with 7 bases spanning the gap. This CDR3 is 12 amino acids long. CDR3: CASSSLLGELFF. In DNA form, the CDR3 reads TGTGCCAGCAGTTCCCTCCTCGGGGAGCTGTTTTTT.

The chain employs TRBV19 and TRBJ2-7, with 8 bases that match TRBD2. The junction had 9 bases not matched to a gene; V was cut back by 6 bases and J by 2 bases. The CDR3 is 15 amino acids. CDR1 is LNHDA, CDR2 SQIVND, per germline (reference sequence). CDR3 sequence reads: CASSPQLLAAYEQYF. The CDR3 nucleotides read TGTGCCAGTAGCCCACAACTACTAGCGGCCTACGAGCAGTACTTC.

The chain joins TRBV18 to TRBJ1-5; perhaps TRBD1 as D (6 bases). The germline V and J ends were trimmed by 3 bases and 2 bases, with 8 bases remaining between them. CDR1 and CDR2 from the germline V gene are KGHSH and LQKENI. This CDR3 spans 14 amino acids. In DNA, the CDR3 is TGTGCCAGCTCACCGAAGGGGGGCAATCAGCCCCAGCATTTT. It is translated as CASSPKGGNQPQHF.

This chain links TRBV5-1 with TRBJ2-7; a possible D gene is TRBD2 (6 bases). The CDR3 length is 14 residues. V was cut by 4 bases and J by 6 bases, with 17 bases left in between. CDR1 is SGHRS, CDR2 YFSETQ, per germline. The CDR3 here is CASSPYGARGEQYF. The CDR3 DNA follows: TGCGCCAGCAGCCCCTATGGTGCGCGGGGCGAGCAGTACTTC.

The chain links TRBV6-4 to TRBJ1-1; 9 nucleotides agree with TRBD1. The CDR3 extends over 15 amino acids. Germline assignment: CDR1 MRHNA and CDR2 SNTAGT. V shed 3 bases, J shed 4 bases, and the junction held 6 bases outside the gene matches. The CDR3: CASSESGQGITEAFF. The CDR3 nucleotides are TGTGCCAGCAGTGAGTCTGGACAGGGGATCACTGAAGCTTTCTTT.

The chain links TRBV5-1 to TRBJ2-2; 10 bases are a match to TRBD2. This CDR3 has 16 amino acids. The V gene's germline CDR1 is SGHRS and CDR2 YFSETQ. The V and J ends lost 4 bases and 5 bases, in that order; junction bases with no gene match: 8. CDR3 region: CASSPGGLASTGELFF. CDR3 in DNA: TGCGCCAGCAGCCCCGGGGGACTAGCGAGTACCGGGGAGCTGTTTTTT.

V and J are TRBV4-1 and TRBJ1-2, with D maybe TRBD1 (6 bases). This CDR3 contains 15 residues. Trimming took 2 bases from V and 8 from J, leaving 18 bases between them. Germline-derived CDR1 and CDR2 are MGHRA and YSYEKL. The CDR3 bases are TGCGCCAGCAGCCAACCGACAGGACCTCCGAGGGGCTACACCTTC. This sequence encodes CASSQPTGPPRGYTF.

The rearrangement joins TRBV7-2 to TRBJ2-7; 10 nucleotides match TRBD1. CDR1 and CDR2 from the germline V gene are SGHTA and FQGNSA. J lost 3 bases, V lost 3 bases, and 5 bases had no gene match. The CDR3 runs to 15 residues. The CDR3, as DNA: TGTGCCAGCAGCTTGGGACAGGGGAGAAGCTACGAGCAGTACTTC. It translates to CASSLGQGRSYEQYF.

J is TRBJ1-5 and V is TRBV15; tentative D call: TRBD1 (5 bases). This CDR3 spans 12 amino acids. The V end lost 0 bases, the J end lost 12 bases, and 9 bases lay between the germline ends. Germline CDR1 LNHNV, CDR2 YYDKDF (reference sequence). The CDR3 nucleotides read TGTGCCACCAGCAGAGATGGTGGGGGCCAGCATTTT. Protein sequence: CATSRDGGGQHF. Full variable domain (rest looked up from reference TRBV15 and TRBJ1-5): DAMVIQNPRYQVTQFGKPVTLSCSQTLNHNVMYWYQQKSSQAPKLLFHYYDKDFNNEADTPDNFQSRRPNTSFCFLDIRSPGLGDTAMYLCATSRDGGGQHFGDGTRLSIL.

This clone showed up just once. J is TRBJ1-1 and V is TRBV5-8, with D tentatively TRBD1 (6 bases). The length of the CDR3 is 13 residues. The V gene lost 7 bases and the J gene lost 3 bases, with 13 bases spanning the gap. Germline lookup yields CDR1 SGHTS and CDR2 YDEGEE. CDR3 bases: TGTGCCAGCGGACAACAGGGCTACACTGAAGCTTTCTTT. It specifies CASGQQGYTEAFF.

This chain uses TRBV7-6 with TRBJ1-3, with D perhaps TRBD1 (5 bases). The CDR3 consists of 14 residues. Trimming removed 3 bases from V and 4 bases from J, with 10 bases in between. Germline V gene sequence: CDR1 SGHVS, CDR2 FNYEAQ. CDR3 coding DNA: TGTGCCAGCAGCTTGGGGGGGGTCGGAAACACCATATATTTT. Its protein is CASSLGGVGNTIYF.

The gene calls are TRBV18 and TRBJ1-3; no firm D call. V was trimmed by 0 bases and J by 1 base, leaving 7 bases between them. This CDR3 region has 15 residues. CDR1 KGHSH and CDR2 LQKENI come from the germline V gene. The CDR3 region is CASSPPWGSGNTIYF. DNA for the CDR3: TGTGCCAGCTCACCACCGTGGGGATCTGGAAACACCATATATTTT.

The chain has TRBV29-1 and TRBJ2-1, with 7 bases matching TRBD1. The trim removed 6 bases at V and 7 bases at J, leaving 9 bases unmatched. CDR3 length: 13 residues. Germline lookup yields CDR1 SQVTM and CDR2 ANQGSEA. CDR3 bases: TGCAGCGTCCGTCACGACAGGGATAATGAGCAGTTCTTC. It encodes CSVRHDRDNEQFF.

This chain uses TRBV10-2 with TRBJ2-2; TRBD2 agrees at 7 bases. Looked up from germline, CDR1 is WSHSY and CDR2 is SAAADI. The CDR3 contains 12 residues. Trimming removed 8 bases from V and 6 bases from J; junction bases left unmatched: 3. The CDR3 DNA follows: TGCGCCAGCGAAGCGGGACCCGGGGAGCTGTTTTTT. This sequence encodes CASEAGPGELFF.

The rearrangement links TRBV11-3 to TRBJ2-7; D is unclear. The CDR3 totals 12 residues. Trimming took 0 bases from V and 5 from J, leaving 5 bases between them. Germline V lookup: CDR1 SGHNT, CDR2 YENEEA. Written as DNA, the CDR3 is TGTGCCAGCAGCTTAGATAGGGACGAGCAGTACTTC. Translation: CASSLDRDEQYF. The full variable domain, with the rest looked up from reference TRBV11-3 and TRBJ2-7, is EAGVVQSPRYKIIEKKQPVAFWCNPISGHNTLYWYLQNLGQGPELLIRYENEEAVDDSQLPKDRFSAERLKGVDSTLKIQPAELGDSAVYLCASSLDRDEQYFGPGTRLTVT.